These T cell receptor beta chains were read from a single sample in a study of spatial heterogeneity in lung cancer. TCRdb re-analysed the 5' RACE reads in MiXCR, keeping a single row per CDR3 protein. The sample contains under 14,000 distinct CDR3 sequences, under 6.5% of which appear only once. The source material was PBMCs, sampled at surgery. The origin of the receptors is a male donor with early-stage non-small cell lung cancer. Each CDR3 is given with its conserved first and last residue. Each record gives: D gene, J gene, clone size, V gene, CDR3 protein, CDR3 DNA. D genes are given only for firm matches. Only part of the rows carry a size: once, few, many, or a class if the clone is expanded.

D gene: NA; J gene: TRBJ2-1; clone size: many; V gene: TRBV20-1; CDR3 protein: CSARESQGMYNEQFF; CDR3 DNA: TGCAGTGCTAGAGAATCCCAGGGGATGTACAATGAGCAGTTCTTC
D gene: TRBD2; J gene: TRBJ2-2; clone size: many; V gene: TRBV20-1; CDR3 protein: CSARELAGNTGELFF; CDR3 DNA: TGCAGTGCTAGAGAACTAGCGGGAAACACCGGGGAGCTGTTTTTT
D gene: NA; J gene: TRBJ2-3; clone size: NA; V gene: TRBV6-6; CDR3 protein: CASSYSGTGTDTQYF; CDR3 DNA: TGTGCCAGCAGTTATTCCGGGACGGGGACAGATACGCAGTATTTT
D gene: NA; J gene: TRBJ1-1; clone size: few; V gene: TRBV6-2/TRBV6-3; CDR3 protein: CASRDSPNQAFF; CDR3 DNA: TGTGCCAGCAGAGACAGCCCGAACCAAGCTTTCTTT
D gene: TRBD1; J gene: TRBJ2-7; clone size: few; V gene: TRBV28; CDR3 protein: CASSSPRQGGDF; CDR3 DNA: TGTGCCAGCAGTTCCCCAAGACAGGGGGGGGACTTC
D gene: TRBD1; J gene: TRBJ1-5; clone size: many; V gene: TRBV7-9; CDR3 protein: CASSLGQGGQPQHF; CDR3 DNA: TGTGCCAGCAGCTTAGGGCAGGGGGGGCAGCCCCAGCATTTT
D gene: NA; J gene: TRBJ1-1; clone size: medium-sized; V gene: TRBV28; CDR3 protein: CASSLQNTEAFF; CDR3 DNA: TGTGCCAGCAGTTTACAGAACACTGAAGCTTTCTTT
D gene: TRBD2; J gene: TRBJ2-7; clone size: few; V gene: TRBV5-1; CDR3 protein: CASSFRAGEDEQYF; CDR3 DNA: TGCGCCAGCAGCTTTAGAGCGGGAGAGGACGAGCAGTACTTC
D gene: NA; J gene: TRBJ2-2; clone size: NA; V gene: TRBV4-1; CDR3 protein: CASSQWRVGRRDTGELFF; CDR3 DNA: TGCGCCAGCAGCCAATGGAGAGTGGGGAGGCGGGACACCGGGGAGCTGTTTTTT
D gene: NA; J gene: TRBJ2-3; clone size: few; V gene: TRBV24-1; CDR3 protein: CATSVPGGSTDTQYF; CDR3 DNA: TGTGCCACCAGTGTCCCTGGGGGGAGCACAGATACGCAGTATTTT
D gene: NA; J gene: TRBJ2-7; clone size: many; V gene: TRBV4-1; CDR3 protein: CASSQDELYYEQYF; CDR3 DNA: TGCGCCAGCAGCCAAGATGAGCTTTACTACGAGCAGTACTTC
D gene: NA; J gene: TRBJ2-3; clone size: many; V gene: TRBV7-2; CDR3 protein: CASSPGAPDTQYF; CDR3 DNA: TGTGCCAGCAGCCCCGGGGCCCCAGATACGCAGTATTTT
D gene: NA; J gene: TRBJ1-1; clone size: medium-sized; V gene: TRBV6-5; CDR3 protein: CASSYFGGTEAFF; CDR3 DNA: TGTGCCAGCAGTTACTTCGGGGGGACTGAAGCTTTCTTT
D gene: TRBD1; J gene: TRBJ2-6; clone size: many; V gene: TRBV15; CDR3 protein: CATSRRDRAGPGANVLTF; CDR3 DNA: TGTGCCACCAGCAGGAGGGACAGGGCCGGGCCTGGGGCCAACGTCCTGACTTTC
D gene: NA; J gene: TRBJ2-7; clone size: few; V gene: TRBV20-1; CDR3 protein: CSATQGNEQYF; CDR3 DNA: TGCAGTGCTACTCAGGGGAACGAGCAGTACTTC
D gene: TRBD1; J gene: TRBJ2-1; clone size: many; V gene: TRBV3-1; CDR3 protein: CASSPLGTGPNEQFF; CDR3 DNA: TGTGCCAGCAGCCCGTTAGGGACAGGGCCTAATGAGCAGTTCTTC
D gene: NA; J gene: TRBJ2-5; clone size: NA; V gene: TRBV30; CDR3 protein: CAWSVGGETQYF; CDR3 DNA: TGTGCCTGGAGTGTAGGGGGAGAGACCCAGTACTTC
D gene: NA; J gene: TRBJ2-5; clone size: many; V gene: TRBV7-9; CDR3 protein: CASSLGSLEGETQYF; CDR3 DNA: TGTGCCAGCAGCTTAGGGTCACTGGAAGGGGAGACCCAGTACTTC
D gene: TRBD2; J gene: TRBJ2-7; clone size: many; V gene: TRBV6-6; CDR3 protein: CASSYRGELGEQYF; CDR3 DNA: TGTGCCAGCAGTTACCGGGGGGAATTGGGCGAGCAGTACTTC
D gene: NA; J gene: TRBJ2-1; clone size: few; V gene: TRBV7-9; CDR3 protein: CASSQSLDRNYNEQFF; CDR3 DNA: TGTGCCAGCAGCCAATCCTTGGACAGAAACTACAATGAGCAGTTCTTC
D gene: NA; J gene: TRBJ2-5; clone size: many; V gene: TRBV7-9; CDR3 protein: CASSLDRAETQYF; CDR3 DNA: TGTGCCAGCAGCTTAGATAGGGCAGAGACCCAGTACTTC
D gene: TRBD2; J gene: TRBJ2-2; clone size: few; V gene: TRBV20-1; CDR3 protein: CSGILPPGLAGDGDTGELFF; CDR3 DNA: TGCAGTGGTATACTACCGCCGGGACTAGCGGGAGATGGCGACACCGGGGAGCTGTTTTTT
D gene: NA; J gene: TRBJ1-4; clone size: few; V gene: TRBV30; CDR3 protein: CAWSNGATNEKLFF; CDR3 DNA: TGTGCCTGGAGTAATGGTGCAACTAATGAAAAACTGTTTTTT
D gene: NA; J gene: TRBJ1-3; clone size: many; V gene: TRBV6-5; CDR3 protein: CASSLEGSTGNTIYF; CDR3 DNA: TGTGCCAGCAGTTTAGAGGGATCTACGGGAAACACCATATATTTT
D gene: NA; J gene: TRBJ1-5; clone size: NA; V gene: TRBV7-2; CDR3 protein: CASSLWSGVDQPQHF; CDR3 DNA: TGTGCCAGCAGCTTATGGAGTGGCGTAGATCAGCCCCAGCATTTT
D gene: NA; J gene: TRBJ2-5; clone size: few; V gene: TRBV2; CDR3 protein: CASSESSRETQYF; CDR3 DNA: TGTGCCAGCAGTGAATCCTCGAGGGAGACCCAGTACTTC
D gene: TRBD1; J gene: TRBJ1-1; clone size: many; V gene: TRBV12-3/TRBV12-4; CDR3 protein: CATGQRNTEAFF; CDR3 DNA: TGTGCGACGGGACAGCGAAACACTGAAGCTTTCTTT
D gene: TRBD2; J gene: TRBJ2-1; clone size: NA; V gene: TRBV24-1; CDR3 protein: CATSDFSGGRDEQFF; CDR3 DNA: TGTGCCACCAGTGATTTCAGCGGGGGGAGGGATGAGCAGTTCTTC
D gene: TRBD1; J gene: TRBJ1-2; clone size: many; V gene: TRBV10-3; CDR3 protein: CAISALGMGQGASYTF; CDR3 DNA: TGTGCCATCAGTGCGCTCGGTATGGGACAGGGTGCGAGCTACACCTTC
D gene: NA; J gene: TRBJ2-7; clone size: many; V gene: TRBV15; CDR3 protein: CATSRDVGKFEQYF; CDR3 DNA: TGTGCCACCAGCAGAGATGTGGGGAAGTTCGAGCAGTACTTC
D gene: NA; J gene: TRBJ2-1; clone size: many; V gene: TRBV3-1; CDR3 protein: CASSQVTGRQQFF; CDR3 DNA: TGTGCCAGCAGCCAAGTAACGGGACGACAGCAGTTCTTC
D gene: NA; J gene: TRBJ2-1; clone size: many; V gene: TRBV9; CDR3 protein: CASSVPAVPPNEQFF; CDR3 DNA: TGTGCCAGCAGCGTCCCGGCCGTTCCCCCCAATGAGCAGTTCTTC
D gene: NA; J gene: TRBJ2-6; clone size: medium-sized; V gene: TRBV27; CDR3 protein: CASLDSGANVLTF; CDR3 DNA: TGTGCAAGTCTGGACTCTGGGGCCAACGTCCTGACTTTC
D gene: TRBD2; J gene: TRBJ2-1; clone size: many; V gene: TRBV2; CDR3 protein: CASSLAEGSNEQFF; CDR3 DNA: TGTGCCAGCAGCCTAGCGGAGGGGTCCAATGAGCAGTTCTTC
D gene: NA; J gene: TRBJ2-7; clone size: NA; V gene: TRBV20-1; CDR3 protein: CSASPGGSWGQGGYEQYF; CDR3 DNA: TGCAGTGCTAGCCCAGGTGGGAGCTGGGGACAAGGGGGCTACGAGCAGTACTTC
D gene: TRBD1; J gene: TRBJ2-7; clone size: medium-sized; V gene: TRBV29-1; CDR3 protein: CSAGTGTGGEQYF; CDR3 DNA: TGCAGCGCCGGAACCGGGACAGGGGGCGAGCAGTACTTC
D gene: NA; J gene: TRBJ2-3; clone size: NA; V gene: TRBV7-8; CDR3 protein: CASSLPGPSTDTQYF; CDR3 DNA: TGTGCCAGCAGCTTACCAGGGCCTAGCACAGATACGCAGTATTTT